This T cell receptor (beta chain) was captured in a study of blood T cells in healthy people across ages (dated by TCRdb to 2015 to 2017). In terms of the full investigation: In model experiments, template switching captured roughly one uniquely barcoded TCR beta cDNA molecule for every two T cells. Four age groups were formed from the donors: young (average roughly 16 years), middle-aged (less than 40), aged (about 62) and long-lived (about 75). To track age-related changes in TCR beta repertoire diversity, the study relied on deep sequencing normalized with unique cDNA molecular identifiers. To avoid experimental bias, donors of different ages were spread randomly across the sequencing lanes. For two donors (one aged 18 to 30 and one aged 80 or older), the study analyzed two additional independent replicas of 1 million unique cDNA reads from the same blood draw.

The roughly 42 donors, aged roughly 6 to 90 years, were systemically healthy Caucasian individuals from Russia. Approximately 11 milliliters of peripheral blood were drawn from each donor into EDTA-treated Vacutainer tubes. Ficoll-Paque density-gradient centrifugation was used to isolate PBMCs, with at least 6 million obtained per sample. Total RNA, at least 6 micrograms per sample, was extracted from PBMCs with Trizol reagent. The percentages of naive CD45RAhigh/CD27high T cells were determined by flow cytometry on a PBMC aliquot from every donor. This clonotype has a handful of counts. Its antigen remains unidentified. Within one base of it there is no much larger clone, and no base qualities were kept. The CDR3 numbers 15 residues from cysteine through phenylalanine. Only the CDR3 region is kept as DNA, spanning 45 bases read in frame from base 1. CDR1 and CDR2, looked up from the germline V gene, are SGHAT and FQNNGV. Relative to germline, V is 7 bases shorter and J is 0 bases shorter, with 15 bases between their ends.

Paper-wide results and their limitations: The long-lived group showed more naive CD4+ T cells, fewer expanded clones and increased TCR diversity than the aged group, suggesting age selection. As age increased, observed TCR beta diversity per million T cells dropped in a roughly linear way, and a significant reduction was already evident by age 40. Bulk unsorted PBMC profiling prevented conclusive comparison of naive and antigen-experienced compartments. Estimates of total diversity based on one million sequenced T cells were considered lower bounds and underestimates. Donor CMV infection status was unknown, potentially confounding age-related changes in expanded clonotypes. There was a strong correlation between observed TCR beta diversity and the percentage of naive T cells measured by flow cytometry.

Library preparation used 5' RACE. For sequencing, an Illumina HiSeq 2500 was employed. A second PCR of 7 to 11 cycles was run with a J-beta primer mix and a sample-barcoded 5' primer. Each TCR beta cDNA molecule received a unique molecular identifier from a template-switch 5' adaptor carrying 12 random nucleotides. Each sample yielded at least 3 million CDR3-containing paired-end reads. The Mint cDNA synthesis kit, primed by a TRBC-specific oligonucleotide, was used to synthesize first-strand cDNA from all RNA. Following uracil-DNA glycosylase treatment, a first 18-cycle PCR with universal primers M1SS and BC2_uni_R was performed on all cDNA. The original pipeline was this. For normalization, 1 million high-quality reads, each with a distinct molecular identifier, were randomly selected from each sample. Instead of being binned into consensus sequences, reads with shared molecular identifiers were discarded. MiTCR, set to a Q25 quality threshold and the strictest error-elimination algorithm, was used for CDR3 identification, clonotype clustering and error correction. A nonparametric unseen species model with Euler transformation was used to estimate a lower bound on total TCR beta diversity. TCRdb took the public reads, trimmed them with fastp at Q25, ran MiXCR for clone calling and kept in-frame beta chains. Each CDR3 protein gets just one entry, which takes the most common genes and DNA from the rows behind it. TCRdb, rather than the study authors, made the V and J calls. For this sample the table gives some 860,000 distinct CDR3 sequences, of which roughly three fifths were detected only once. Of the sample, roughly 24% falls within the top ten clones.

The sample consisted of blood. This TCR was recovered from a man aged 35-49 years in good health. Rearrangement joined TRBV11-2 to TRBJ1-2; the best D guess is TRBD1, with 6 bases matching. The sequence in DNA is TGTGCCAGCACCCACGCAGGGACAACTAACTATGGCTACACCTTC. It translates as CASTHAGTTNYGYTF.